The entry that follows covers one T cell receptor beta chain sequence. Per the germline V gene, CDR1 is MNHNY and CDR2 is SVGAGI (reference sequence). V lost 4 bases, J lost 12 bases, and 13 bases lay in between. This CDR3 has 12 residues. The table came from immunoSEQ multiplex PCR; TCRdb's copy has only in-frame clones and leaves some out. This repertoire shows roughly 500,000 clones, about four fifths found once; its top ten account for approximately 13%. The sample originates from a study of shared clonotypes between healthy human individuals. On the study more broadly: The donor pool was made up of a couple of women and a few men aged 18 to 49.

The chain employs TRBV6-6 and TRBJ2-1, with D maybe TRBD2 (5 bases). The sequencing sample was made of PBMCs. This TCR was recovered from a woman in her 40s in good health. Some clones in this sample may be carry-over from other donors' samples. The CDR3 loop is CASSSGVGAQFF. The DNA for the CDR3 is TGTGCCAGCAGTTCCGGGGTTGGAGCGCAGTTCTTC.